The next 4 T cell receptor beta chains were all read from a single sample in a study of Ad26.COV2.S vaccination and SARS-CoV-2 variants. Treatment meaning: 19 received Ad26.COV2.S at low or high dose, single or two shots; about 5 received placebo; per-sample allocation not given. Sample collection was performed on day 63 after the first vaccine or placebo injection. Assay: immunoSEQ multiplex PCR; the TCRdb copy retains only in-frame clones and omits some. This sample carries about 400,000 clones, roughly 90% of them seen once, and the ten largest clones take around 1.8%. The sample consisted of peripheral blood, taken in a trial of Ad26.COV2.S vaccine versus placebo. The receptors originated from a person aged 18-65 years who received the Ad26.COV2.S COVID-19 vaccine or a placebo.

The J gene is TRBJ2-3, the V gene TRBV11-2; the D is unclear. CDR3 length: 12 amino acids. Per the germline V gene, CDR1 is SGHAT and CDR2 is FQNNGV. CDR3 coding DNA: TGTGCTACGAGGCGGATGACAGATACGCAGTATTTT. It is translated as CATRRMTDTQYF.

CDR3 sequence (DNA): TGTGCCAGCAGCTTCGGACAGGATCAAGAGACCCAGTACTTC. Translation gives CASSFGQDQETQYF. The V and J genes are TRBV11-2 and TRBJ2-5, with 7 bases identical to TRBD1. The germline V gene encodes CDR1 SGHAT and CDR2 FQNNGV. CDR3 size: 14 residues. V was clipped by 3 bases and J by 2 bases; unmatched bases: 3.

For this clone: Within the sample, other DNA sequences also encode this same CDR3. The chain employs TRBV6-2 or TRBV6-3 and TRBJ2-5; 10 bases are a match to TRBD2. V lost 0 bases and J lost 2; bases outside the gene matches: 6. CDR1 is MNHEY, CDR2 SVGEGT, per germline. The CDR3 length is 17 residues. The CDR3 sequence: CASSYSILAGRQETQYF. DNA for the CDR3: TGTGCCAGCAGTTACTCAATACTAGCGGGGAGGCAAGAGACCCAGTACTTC.

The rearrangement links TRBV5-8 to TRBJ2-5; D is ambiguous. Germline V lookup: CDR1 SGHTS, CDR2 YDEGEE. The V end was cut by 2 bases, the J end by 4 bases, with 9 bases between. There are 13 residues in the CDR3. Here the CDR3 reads CASSFSGIETQYF. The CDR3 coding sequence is TGTGCCAGCAGCTTCAGTGGAATAGAGACCCAGTACTTC.